This T cell receptor (beta chain) was retrieved from a study of T cell responses to AZD1222 COVID-19 vaccine (dated by TCRdb to about 2021). For the wider study: Because spike-specific TCR depth and breadth did not differ between the two schedules, AZD1222 recipients who got a second dose at roughly 4 weeks were pooled with those who got a second dose at roughly 12 weeks. TCR sequencing covered fewer than 250 trial participants: 207 given two doses of AZD1222 and 26 given two doses of MenACWY control vaccine. Trial participants were enrolled into age subgroups of 18-55, 56-69 and 70-plus years, which contained around 150, 28 and 57 TCR-sequenced participants, respectively. The paper as a whole reports these results and caveats: Most participants were white British and females outnumbered males, and the authors suggested that clonal diversity may have been underestimated. Because no samples from the day 14 peak response were available, repertoires could be characterized only after the peak T cell response. The vaccine-associated CD4 TCRs covered the entire spike protein, and the dominant responses fell in regions 160-218 and 743-854. Conclusions about previously exposed vaccinees are limited because only a handful of AZD1222 recipients were SARS-CoV-2 seropositive at baseline. Reportedly, close to half of the unique spike-specific TCRs recognized epitopes lying outside the regions that are mutated in the B.1.351 and B.1.1.7 variants. After two AZD1222 doses, both the breadth and the depth of spike-specific TCRs were significantly higher than at day 0 and than in MenACWY recipients. In the small 56-69-year group, the increase in depth fell short of significance, most likely because of low power.

The CDR3 regions of human TCRbeta chains were analyzed by immunosequencing. On the authors' methods: Repertoire TCRs were matched against a reference library of SARS-CoV-2-specific TCRs generated with the MIRA antigen-specificity platform. Breadth was defined as the fraction of unique TCRs that were SARS-CoV-2-associated. Depth was defined as the fraction of total T cells that were SARS-CoV-2-associated. Using the MIRA data, each spike-specific TCR was mapped to the spike region that the TCR reacts to and placed in a CD4 or CD8 class. Log10-transformed breadth and depth values were compared by one-way ANOVA with Sidak's multiple comparisons tests. The table was pulled from immuneACCESS by TCRdb, which kept in-frame rearrangements only. Such tables lose some clones; where checked, under half of the loss comes from unresolved V genes, and the rest has no known cause. V and J calls and clone size are as listed in that table; D and trimming were resolved from the DNA. In this sample the table shows 90,000 to 100,000 clones, roughly 85% of which occur a single time. The ten largest make up about 3% of the sample.

The germline V gene gives CDR1 as SGHTA and CDR2 as FQGTGA. Compared with germline, V lacks 5 bases and J lacks 5 bases; bases without a gene match: 10. Reading from cysteine to phenylalanine, the CDR3 counts 16 amino acids. CDR3 DNA only is kept here, 48 bases in frame from base 1. Concerning this clone itself: What antigen it recognizes has not been identified. Qualities for individual bases were not recorded, and no much larger clone is one base off.

The time point label, as the study defines it: baseline before first vaccination. Samples from vaccinated people were obtained from the UK trials COV001 and COV002, which included a single-blind randomized controlled phase 2/3 trial of AZD1222 (ChAdOx1 nCoV-19) in healthy adults. For TCRbeta chain sequencing, PBMC samples were collected from trial participants at day 0 and at day 28 after the second dose. This specimen was peripheral blood, taken on day 0 of AZD1222 vaccination. In this chain, TRBV7-3 is recombined with TRBJ2-5, and 11 bases in between align with TRBD2. The TCR comes from an adult in good health. The CDR3 reads CASSLTIAGGEETQYF. Read as DNA, the sequence is TGTGCCAGCAGCCTCACCATAGCGGGAGGGGAGGAGACCCAGTACTTC.